This is a list of T cell receptor beta chains from one sample in a study of blood T cell repertoires in COVID-19. TCRdb keeps only in-frame clones here, not all; method: immunoSEQ multiplex PCR. This sample has tens of thousands of clones; 85% to 95% occur once, and the top ten carry 4.6%. Sequenced sample: peripheral blood. The source is a man aged 50 to 60 with active COVID-19. The CDR3 runs from the conserved cysteine through the conserved F or W. A D gene is named only where the DNA matches it firmly. A clone size is listed for some rows: how often the clone was seen (once, few, many), or a class if it is expanded.

>TRBV12-3/TRBV12-4|TRBJ2-7|-|-
CASSFGPGFEQYF
TGTGCCAGCAGTTTTGGTCCAGGGTTCGAGCAGTACTTC
>TRBV5-5|TRBJ2-5|-|TRBD2
CASSPIGGGGGETQYF
TGTGCCAGCAGCCCCATCGGCGGGGGGGGCGGTGAGACCCAGTACTTC
>TRBV2|TRBJ2-1|few|-
CASSEMGLYNEQFF
TGTGCCAGCAGCGAGATGGGACTGTACAATGAGCAGTTCTTC
>TRBV13|TRBJ1-3|once|-
CASRQGRGNTIYF
TGTGCCAGCAGACAGGGACGTGGAAACACCATATATTTT
>TRBV2|TRBJ2-3|once|-
CASSRDTSTDTQYF
TGTGCCAGCAGTCGGGACACTAGCACAGATACGCAGTATTTT
>TRBV7-8|TRBJ1-6|-|-
CASSSQVTNSPLHF
TGTGCCAGCAGCTCACAGGTTACCAATTCACCCCTCCACTTT
>TRBV24-1|TRBJ2-3|-|-
CATSDGLDTQYF
TGTGCCACCAGTGATGGCCTCGATACGCAGTATTTT
>TRBV18|TRBJ1-1|-|-
CASSSTMGQNTEAFF
TGTGCCAGCTCGTCCACCATGGGGCAGAACACTGAAGCTTTCTTT
>TRBV5-5|TRBJ1-6|-|-
CASSTYRETFGPLHF
TGTGCCAGCAGCACCTACAGGGAGACGTTCGGACCCCTCCACTTT
>TRBV20-1|TRBJ1-6|-|-
CSASFGNSPLHF
TGCAGTGCTAGTTTCGGTAATTCACCCCTCCACTTT
>TRBV28|TRBJ1-2|-|-
CASSLVQAMSNYGYTF
TGTGCCAGCAGTTTGGTGCAGGCCATGTCTAACTATGGCTACACCTTC
>TRBV28|TRBJ1-2|-|-
CASSYLYGYTF
TGTGCCAGCAGTTACCTATATGGCTACACCTTC
>TRBV18|TRBJ2-2|-|-
CASSPRTRDTGELFF
TGTGCCAGCTCACCACGGACACGCGACACCGGGGAGCTGTTTTTT
>TRBV7-8|TRBJ2-5|-|-
CASSVGGPMYQETQYF
TGTGCCAGCAGCGTAGGGGGGCCCATGTACCAAGAGACCCAGTACTTC
>TRBV27|TRBJ2-3|once|TRBD2
CASSELAERTDTQYF
TGTGCCAGCAGCGAACTAGCGGAACGCACAGATACGCAGTATTTT
>TRBV25-1|TRBJ1-1|-|-
CASSAQRTESTEAFF
TGTGCCAGCAGTGCCCAACGGACAGAGAGTACTGAAGCTTTCTTT
>TRBV28|TRBJ2-2|-|TRBD1
CASSFQWDSGSTGELFF
TGTGCCAGCAGTTTTCAGTGGGACAGCGGATCAACCGGGGAGCTGTTTTTT
>TRBV7-3|TRBJ2-2|-|TRBD2
CASSLKGRASGELFF
TGTGCCAGCAGCTTAAAGGGGAGGGCCTCCGGGGAGCTGTTTTTT
>TRBV5-4|TRBJ1-2|once|TRBD1
CASSPGQGLFSEGYTF
TGTGCCAGCAGCCCGGGACAGGGGTTATTCTCGGAGGGCTACACCTTC
>TRBV11-3|TRBJ2-3|-|TRBD2
CASSLTISGGEETSTDTQYF
TGTGCCAGCAGCTTAACAATTAGCGGGGGTGAAGAAACTAGCACAGATACGCAGTATTTT
>TRBV9|TRBJ2-3|-|-
CASSTSSPDFASDTQYF
TGTGCCAGCAGCACCTCCTCACCCGACTTCGCCTCAGATACGCAGTATTTT
>TRBV7-9|TRBJ1-4|-|-
CASSPDWLTEKLFF
TGTGCCAGCAGCCCGGACTGGCTTACGGAAAAACTGTTTTTT
>TRBV9|TRBJ2-5|-|TRBD2
CASSVAGGRHQETQYF
TGTGCCAGCAGCGTCGCGGGAGGTAGGCACCAAGAGACCCAGTACTTC
>TRBV11-2|TRBJ2-5|-|TRBD1
CASSLMTGGGETQYF
TGTGCCAGCAGCTTAATGACAGGGGGTGGGGAGACCCAGTACTTC
>TRBV7-9|TRBJ1-2|-|-
CASSLGTVAAGYTF
TGTGCCAGCAGCTTAGGGACAGTGGCCGCTGGCTACACCTTC
>TRBV5-4|TRBJ1-2|-|-
CATSTAEVYGYTF
TGTGCGACGTCCACAGCGGAGGTTTATGGCTACACCTTC
>TRBV20-1|TRBJ2-4|-|-
CSASEMGLRSIQYF
TGCAGTGCTAGTGAGATGGGTTTGAGGAGCATTCAGTACTTC
>TRBV6-1|TRBJ1-6|-|-
CASSERSQGGSPLHF
TGTGCCAGCAGTGAAAGGTCCCAGGGTGGATCACCCCTCCACTTT
>TRBV5-1|TRBJ1-3|-|TRBD1
CASKQGAGNTIYF
TGCGCCAGCAAACAGGGGGCAGGAAACACCATATATTTT
>TRBV5-1|TRBJ2-1|-|TRBD2
CASSSGTSGSNEQFF
TGCGCCAGCAGCTCTGGGACTAGCGGGAGCAATGAGCAGTTCTTC
>TRBV5-5|TRBJ2-2|-|-
CASSLQGSGELFF
TGTGCCAGCAGTCTCCAGGGATCCGGGGAGCTGTTTTTT
>TRBV28|TRBJ2-1|-|TRBD2
CASSSPGLAPYEQFF
TGTGCCAGCAGTTCTCCGGGACTAGCGCCGTATGAGCAGTTCTTC
>TRBV18|TRBJ1-3|-|TRBD1
CASKEQGASGNTIYF
TGTGCCAGCAAAGAACAGGGGGCAAGTGGAAACACCATATATTTT
>TRBV18|TRBJ1-1|-|-
CASSLTRTEAFF
TGTGCCAGCTCACTTACGCGGACTGAAGCTTTCTTT
>TRBV15|TRBJ1-4|-|-
CATSRVVSNEKLFF
TGTGCCACCAGCAGAGTAGTTTCTAATGAAAAACTGTTTTTT
>TRBV7-3|TRBJ2-2|-|-
CASSPPGTNTGELFF
TGTGCCAGCAGCCCACCGGGGACGAACACCGGGGAGCTGTTTTTT
>TRBV6-4|TRBJ2-2|-|-
CASSWAPAGELFF
TGTGCCAGCAGTTGGGCCCCCGCCGGGGAGCTGTTTTTT
>TRBV3-1/TRBV3-2|TRBJ2-7|-|TRBD2
CASSQVYGRAQEQYF
TGTGCCAGCAGCCAAGTATACGGGAGGGCCCAGGAGCAGTACTTC
>TRBV5-5|TRBJ1-1|-|TRBD1
CASSHRQGQAFF
TGTGCCAGCAGCCACCGACAGGGACAAGCTTTCTTT
>TRBV24-1|TRBJ2-7|-|-
CATQGGEGEQYF
TGTGCCACCCAGGGAGGCGAGGGCGAGCAGTACTTC
>TRBV4-2|TRBJ2-7|-|-
CASSQDRTTDPSEQYF
TGTGCCAGCAGCCAAGACCGGACTACGGATCCATCTGAGCAGTACTTC
>TRBV6-5|TRBJ2-7|-|TRBD2
CASRGSGTEQYF
TGTGCCAGCAGAGGTAGCGGGACCGAGCAGTACTTC
>TRBV7-8|TRBJ2-2|-|TRBD1
CASSSRDRRDGELFF
TGTGCCAGCAGCTCACGGGACAGAAGGGACGGGGAGCTGTTTTTT
>TRBV27|TRBJ2-3|-|-
CASSRTFHTDTQYF
TGTGCCAGCAGTCGGACTTTTCATACAGATACGCAGTATTTT
>TRBV5-6|TRBJ2-2|-|TRBD2
CASSLEGLAGGPITGELFF
TGTGCCAGCAGCTTGGAAGGACTAGCGGGAGGGCCTATCACCGGGGAGCTGTTTTTT
>TRBV4-2|TRBJ1-4|-|TRBD1
CASSQGDRVNEKLFF
TGTGCCAGCAGCCAAGGGGACAGGGTAAATGAAAAACTGTTTTTT
>TRBV27|TRBJ2-7|once|TRBD1
CASSIQGTGKYEQYF
TGTGCCAGCAGTATCCAAGGGACAGGTAAGTACGAGCAGTACTTC
>TRBV4-2|TRBJ1-2|-|TRBD1
CASSQDRDSYGYTF
TGTGCCAGCAGCCAAGATCGGGACAGCTATGGCTACACCTTC
>TRBV29-1|TRBJ1-2|-|-
CSVLDSSNYGYTF
TGCAGCGTTTTGGACAGCTCTAACTATGGCTACACCTTC
>TRBV3-1/TRBV3-2|TRBJ1-2|-|-
CASSQDFSGYTF
TGTGCCAGCAGCCAAGATTTCAGTGGCTACACCTTC
>TRBV11-3|TRBJ2-2|-|TRBD2
CASSFRAGGPSGELFF
TGTGCCAGCAGCTTCCGAGCGGGGGGGCCGTCCGGGGAGCTGTTTTTT
>TRBV7-2|TRBJ1-2|-|-
CASSPRTNYGYTF
TGTGCCAGCAGTCCCCGTACTAACTATGGCTACACCTTC
>TRBV9|TRBJ1-4|-|-
CASSFGPAVTNEKLFF
TGTGCCAGCAGCTTCGGGCCAGCGGTGACTAATGAAAAACTGTTTTTT
>TRBV25-1|TRBJ2-7|-|TRBD1
CASSEWGTGASYEQYF
TGTGCCAGCAGTGAATGGGGAACAGGGGCGTCGTACGAGCAGTACTTC
>TRBV29-1|TRBJ2-2|-|-
CSVGRNTGELFF
TGCAGCGTTGGTCGGAACACCGGGGAGCTGTTTTTT